This T cell receptor beta chain was recorded in a study of CD8 T cells in ankylosing spondylitis. Each CDR3 protein is one row after TCRdb ran MiXCR on the 5' RACE reads. This sample has approximately 250,000 distinct CDR3 sequences, with roughly a third found just once. This clonotype was counted once. The CDR3 is 16 residues long. The V end lost 2 bases, the J end lost 6 bases, and 16 bases lay between the germline ends. The clonotype was recovered from a male donor with ankylosing spondylitis or in good health (not recorded which). The sample was blood, either unsorted or a sorted T cell fraction (not recorded which). The gene calls are TRBV12-3 or TRBV12-4 and TRBJ1-4; D may be TRBD1 (5 bases). The CDR3: CASSLYLGPSDEKLFF. CDR3 nucleotides: TGTGCCAGCAGTTTATATCTGGGGCCGTCGGATGAAAAACTGTTTTTT.